The 21 T cell receptor beta chains below come from one sample, sequenced in a study of OX40 agonist ivuxolimab in advanced cancers. Assay used: immunoSEQ multiplex PCR; TCRdb lists only in-frame clones, some missing. The data contain about 97,000 clones, 70% to 90% of them singletons. The sequencing here drew on CD4+ or CD8+ T cells sorted from blood, taken in a trial of the OX40 agonist ivuxolimab. The source is an adult with an advanced solid tumor such as melanoma, head and neck, liver or kidney cancer.

The V gene is TRBV19, the J gene TRBJ1-4, with 7 bases lining up with TRBD1. Trimming cost V 3 bases and J 8 bases; bases outside gene matches: 15. Germline CDR1 LNHDA, CDR2 SQIVND (reference sequence). CDR3 size: 17 residues. CDR3 in DNA: TGTGCCAGTAGTATGGGGGGAGGGGGCCTTGAGAACGAAAAACTGTTTTTT. Protein product: CASSMGGGGLENEKLFF.

V is TRBV6-5 and J is TRBJ2-2, with TRBD1 matching over 7 bases. CDR3 length equals 14 residues. Germline CDR1 is MNHEY and CDR2 is SVGAGI. The ends lost 7 bases at V and 3 bases at J; junction bases unmatched: 5. The CDR3, as DNA: TGTGCCAGCAAGAAGGGACAGCACACCGGGGAGCTGTTTTTT. This sequence encodes CASKKGQHTGELFF.

This chain uses TRBV9 with TRBJ2-1; 7 bases line up with TRBD2. Germline CDR1 SGDLS, CDR2 YYNGEE. The V gene end was trimmed by 0 bases and the J gene end by 7 bases; junction bases not matched to a gene: 4. CDR3 length equals 14 residues. The CDR3 region has the DNA TGTGCCAGCAGCGTAGAAGGTAGCGGGAATGAGCAGTTCTTC. It translates to CASSVEGSGNEQFF.

V is TRBV10-2 and J is TRBJ1-1, with unresolved D. There are 15 residues in the CDR3. V lost 2 bases to trimming and J lost 5 bases, with 15 bases between them. CDR1 is WSHSY and CDR2 is SAAADI in the germline V gene. The CDR3 sequence is CASSEPGRARTEAFF. DNA for the CDR3: TGCGCCAGCAGTGAGCCGGGAAGGGCGAGGACTGAAGCTTTCTTT.

This chain links TRBV7-9 with TRBJ2-2; D is uncertain. Trimming stripped 5 bases from V and 6 bases from J, with 7 bases between. Germline loops: CDR1 SEHNR, CDR2 FQNEAQ (reference sequence). The CDR3 consists of 12 residues. The CDR3 reads CASSLFAGELFF. The CDR3 DNA sequence: TGTGCCAGCAGCCTTTTCGCCGGGGAGCTGTTTTTT.

The chain uses TRBV11-2 and TRBJ2-1, with a weak D call TRBD2 (5 bases). V lost 3 bases to trimming and J lost 6 bases, with 9 bases between them. The CDR3 covers 13 residues. CDR1 and CDR2 (germline): SGHAT, FQNNGV. The CDR3 DNA reads as TGTGCCAGCAGCTTGGCTAGCTTCAATGAGCAGTTCTTC. This codes for CASSLASFNEQFF. The variable domain in full, with the rest retrieved from reference TRBV11-2 and TRBJ2-1, is EAGVAQSPRYKIIEKRQSVAFWCNPISGHATLYWYQQILGQGPKLLIQFQNNGVVDDSQLPKDRFSAERLKGVDSTLKIQPAKLEDSAVYLCASSLASFNEQFFGPGTRLTVL.

The V call is TRBV4-3, the J call TRBJ2-7; D gene ambiguous. The germline CDR1 and CDR2 sequences are LGHNA and YSLEER. The length of the CDR3 is 14 residues. V was trimmed by 0 bases and J by 6 bases, leaving 12 bases between them. CDR3 protein: CASSQDRLLREQYF. DNA of the CDR3: TGCGCCAGCAGCCAAGATAGGCTCCTTCGCGAGCAGTACTTC.

This clone was counted once. The gene calls are TRBV4-2 and TRBJ1-1; 7 nucleotides match TRBD1. There are 15 residues in the CDR3. The J segment lost 2 bases and the V segment lost 4 bases, leaving 7 bases of the junction unmatched. Germline values: CDR1 LGHNA, CDR2 YNFKEQ. DNA for the CDR3: TGTGCCAGCAGCCTTACGACAGGGCAAAACACTGAAGCTTTCTTT. It is translated as CASSLTTGQNTEAFF.

The genes are TRBV19 and TRBJ1-1; the match to TRBD1 covers 7 bases. The CDR3 has 15 amino acids. Germline trimming cut 5 bases from V and 4 bases from J; bases unmatched to any gene: 10. Germline CDR1 and CDR2: LNHDA and SQIVND (reference sequence). DNA for the CDR3: TGTGCCAGTAGTCAGGGGACAGAGATGGGCACTGAAGCTTTCTTT. Protein: CASSQGTEMGTEAFF.

The V call is TRBV12-5, the J call TRBJ1-1; D unresolved. The CDR3 contains 15 residues. Germline V gene sequence: CDR1 LGHNT, CDR2 FRNRAP. The V end was cut by 0 bases, the J end by 4 bases, with 12 bases between. The CDR3, as DNA: TGTGCTAGTGGTTTGGTGCTTGGGGTCGGCACTGAAGCTTTCTTT. Its protein product is CASGLVLGVGTEAFF.

The rearrangement joins TRBV13 to TRBJ2-3, with a possible D match to TRBD2 (7 bases). CDR1 and CDR2 (germline): PRHDT, FYEKMQ (reference sequence). CDR3 length equals 14 residues. V lost 6 bases and J lost 4, with 14 bases in between. CDR3: CASRSTGGADTQYF. The DNA of the CDR3 is TGTGCCAGCAGATCAACGGGGGGCGCAGATACGCAGTATTTT.

The CDR3 DNA is TGTGCCAGCATCACCGGGTTTGGGAACACTGAAGCTTTCTTT. Amino acid sequence: CASITGFGNTEAFF. The J gene is TRBJ1-1, the V gene TRBV6-1; D ambiguous. The CDR3 is 14 amino acids. Germline V CDR1 and CDR2: MNHNS, SASEGT. V was trimmed by 7 bases and J by 1 base, leaving 13 bases between them.

This clone was counted a few times. The chain links TRBV6-1 to TRBJ1-4; D is possibly TRBD1 (5 bases). Looked up from germline, CDR1 is MNHNS and CDR2 is SASEGT. V lost 1 base, J lost 5 bases, and 11 bases lay in between. This CDR3 has 15 amino acids. DNA of the CDR3: TGTGCCAGCAGTGAAGGGGGCGCAGGAAATGAAAAACTGTTTTTT. Translation gives CASSEGGAGNEKLFF.

This chain connects TRBV4-1 to TRBJ2-7, with D tentatively TRBD2 (5 bases). Germline CDR1 MGHRA, CDR2 YSYEKL. Deletions cut 3 bases from V and 3 bases from J, with 12 bases between. The CDR3 extends over 14 amino acids. The CDR3 sequence is CASSHPFRGYEQYF. CDR3 sequence (DNA): TGCGCCAGCAGCCATCCGTTCCGGGGCTACGAGCAGTACTTC.

The chain joins TRBV19 to TRBJ1-1; D possibly corresponds to TRBD1 (5 bases). This CDR3 is built from 13 residues. V was clipped by 3 bases and J by 4 bases, with 9 bases between them. Germline V CDR1 and CDR2: LNHDA, SQIVND (reference sequence). CDR3 bases: TGTGCCAGTAGTATGCTGGGGGGCACTGAAGCTTTCTTT. It yields the protein CASSMLGGTEAFF.

The gene calls are TRBV4-3 and TRBJ1-1; D is unclear. Trimming took 1 base from V and 0 from J, leaving 12 bases between them. This CDR3 has 16 residues. Germline CDR1 is LGHNA and CDR2 is YSLEER. CDR3 loop: CASSQASGSMNTEAFF. In DNA form, the CDR3 reads TGCGCCAGCAGCCAAGCTTCCGGGAGCATGAACACTGAAGCTTTCTTT.

This sequence joins TRBV28 and TRBJ2-3; the match to TRBD2 covers 7 bases. Germline CDR1 is MDHEN and CDR2 is SYDVKM. This CDR3 is 16 amino acids long. V lost 1 base and J lost 1; bases outside the gene matches: 5. The CDR3 DNA follows: TGTGCCAGCAGTTTATCCAGCGGGGTTCGCACAGATACGCAGTATTTT. Protein: CASSLSSGVRTDTQYF.

The chain uses TRBV7-6 and TRBJ1-1, with D possibly matching TRBD1 (5 bases). The CDR3 is made up of 13 amino acids. With 3 bases removed from V and 2 bases from J, the gap between germline ends came to 7 bases. Germline assignment: CDR1 SGHVS and CDR2 FNYEAQ. The CDR3 nucleotides are TGTGCCAGCAGCTTTGGGGGAAACACTGAAGCTTTCTTT. As protein: CASSFGGNTEAFF.

The count of this clone is one. This chain connects TRBV9 to TRBJ1-2; D unclear. Germline V gene sequence: CDR1 SGDLS, CDR2 YYNGEE. Between the trimmed V and J ends, which lost 6 bases and 1 base, there was a span of 7 bases. The CDR3 is 12 residues long. The CDR3 DNA is TGTGCCAGCACGAACGGTAACTATGGCTACACCTTC. It yields the protein CASTNGNYGYTF.

The J gene is TRBJ1-5, the V gene TRBV5-1; D remains unclear. This CDR3 has 13 residues. Trimming took 2 bases from V and 3 from J, leaving 6 bases between them. Looked up from germline, CDR1 is SGHRS and CDR2 is YFSETQ. The CDR3 loop reads CASSLSPNQPQHF. The CDR3 DNA follows: TGCGCCAGCAGCTTAAGTCCCAATCAGCCCCAGCATTTT.

The rearrangement links TRBV5-6 to TRBJ2-7; D not certain. Germline CDR1 reads SGHDT; CDR2 reads YYEEEE. V was cut by 4 bases and J by 6 bases, with 14 bases left in between. The CDR3 covers 13 residues. The CDR3 sequence is CASSQLRASEQYF. The CDR3 bases are TGTGCCAGCAGCCAGCTTCGAGCGAGCGAGCAGTACTTC.